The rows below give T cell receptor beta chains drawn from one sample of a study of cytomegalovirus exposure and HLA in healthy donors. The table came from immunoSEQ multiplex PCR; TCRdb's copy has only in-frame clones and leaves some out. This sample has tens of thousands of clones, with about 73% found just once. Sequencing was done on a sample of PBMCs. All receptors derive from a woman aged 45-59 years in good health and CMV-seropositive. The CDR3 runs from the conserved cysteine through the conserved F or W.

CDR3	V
CASSSAGTSADTQYF	TRBV5-1
CSVGSGTGILGGYTF	TRBV29-1
CASSWALGPGNTIYF	TRBV5-1
CASSPGTGGLDEQYF	TRBV7-6
CASSPGTGAFSYEQYF	TRBV5-1
CASRRTGGNLQFF	TRBV28
CASSINRFANYGYTF	TRBV11-2
CASSGTGNGDQPQHF	TRBV9
CASRTGTGRFEQYF	TRBV6-6
CAWRLLTAYNEQFF	TRBV30
CAWRVFGQGLYNGQFF	TRBV30
CASSYSGTIGNTIYF	TRBV6-5
CASSSSGGNQETQYF	TRBV5-4
CASSAQGRGYGYTF	TRBV7-2
CAWSGTGAYNSPLHF	TRBV30
CASSQDVSLAGGQETQYF	TRBV4-1
CASSLIQGEREQYF	TRBV5-1
CASSKLSRGPSNQPQHF	TRBV7-6
CATSRVDIATNEKLFF	TRBV15
CASSLSMDRFSSYEQYF	TRBV28
CASSLGQGGTDTQYF	TRBV5-8
CAISPGSNYGYTF	TRBV10-3
CASSLTTGANEQYF	TRBV11-3
CASSLVGDRGRETQYF	TRBV7-2
CASSLDPGPGANVLTF	TRBV7-2
CASSPDRGAEAFF	TRBV7-9
CASSRPRTAEQYF	TRBV5-1
CASSKGVADTDTQYF	TRBV19
CASSLGVAGGLNEQFF	TRBV7-2
CASRKLPGAVIEQFF	TRBV4-2
CSSSPVGGDNYGYTF	TRBV7-9
CASSTGGVLETQYF	TRBV5-1
CASSSGTGGNTIYF	TRBV11-2
CASSRRTGSNSPLHF	TRBV19
CAISERGTSGSGTNEQFF	TRBV10-3
CSVPRGSSYEQYF	TRBV29-1
CASSPVSDEDSPLHF	TRBV18
CAWSVGSTGSNQPQHF	TRBV30
CASSSTLDRDQPQHF	TRBV7-9
CASSSGTGHSNQPQHF	TRBV11-2
CAISESPGELFF	TRBV10-3